One sample yielded the 24 T cell receptor beta chains listed below, sequenced in a study of PD-1 blockade in classical Hodgkin lymphoma. Time point denoted: newly diagnosed, previously untreated cHL patient sample. Out of thawed PBMCs, magnetic negative selection purified CD4+ T cells. Method: immunoSEQ multiplex PCR; TCRdb's copy keeps in-frame clones and lacks some. This table has about 3,100 clones, 84% appearing once. The sample was CD4+ T cells from blood. All receptors derive from a human donor with classical Hodgkin lymphoma.

This chain links TRBV19 with TRBJ1-6; no clear D gene. The germline V gene encodes CDR1 LNHDA and CDR2 SQIVND (reference sequence). This CDR3 region has 13 residues. V was pared by 3 bases and J by 12 bases, with 12 bases between. CDR3 sequence reads: CASSIGLQLPLHF. As DNA, the CDR3 is TGTGCCAGTAGTATTGGGCTACAATTACCCCTCCACTTT.

About this clone: This sample includes further DNA sequences coding for the same CDR3. This chain links TRBV6-5 with TRBJ1-2, with 10 nucleotides matching TRBD1. Germline CDR1 reads MNHEY; CDR2 reads SVGAGI. V was pared by 5 bases and J by 5 bases, with 8 bases of the junction left unmatched. This CDR3 contains 15 residues. This CDR3 is CASSPWTGGRYGYTF. CDR3 DNA sequence: TGTGCCAGCAGTCCCTGGACAGGGGGGAGGTATGGCTACACCTTC.

This chain uses TRBV28 with TRBJ2-1; D call uncertain. V dropped 6 bases and J dropped 4 bases, with 13 bases sitting between them. From germline, CDR1 is MDHEN and CDR2 SYDVKM. CDR3 length: 14 amino acids. The CDR3 DNA reads TGTGCCAGCAGCGCCGAGGCCGGGTACAATGAGCAGTTCTTC. It translates to CASSAEAGYNEQFF.

The chain couples TRBV13 to TRBJ1-1, with D tentatively TRBD1 (5 bases). The germline CDR1 and CDR2 sequences are PRHDT and FYEKMQ (reference sequence). V lost 7 bases, J lost 6 bases, and 9 bases lay in between. There are 11 residues in the CDR3. The CDR3 sequence: CASTQGAEAFF. CDR3 nucleotides: TGTGCCAGCACTCAAGGGGCTGAAGCTTTCTTT. Full variable domain (remainder filled in from reference TRBV13 and TRBJ1-1): AAGVIQSPRHLIKEKRETATLKCYPIPRHDTVYWYQQGPGQDPQFLISFYEKMQSDKGSIPDRFSAQQFSDYHSELNMSSLELGDSALYFCASTQGAEAFFGQGTRLTVV.

The CDR3 nucleotides read TGTGCCAGCAGCCAAGGGGGCCCGCCCTACAATGAGCAGTTCTTC. It translates to CASSQGGPPYNEQFF. The chain is built from TRBV14 and TRBJ2-1; maybe TRBD1 (5 bases). Germline CDR1 and CDR2: SGHDN and FVKESK. The ends were cut back, 1 base at V and 2 bases at J, with 9 bases in the middle. This CDR3 region has 15 residues.

This rearrangement joins TRBV2 to TRBJ2-1; TRBD2 aligns across 7 bases. Per the germline V gene, CDR1 is SNHLY and CDR2 is FYNNEI. The CDR3 has 15 amino acids. After removal of 7 bases from V and 8 bases from J, the junction contained 14 bases not matched to a gene. DNA for the CDR3: TGTGCCAGCACCCCCCTGGCGGGAGTGAGGGATGAGCAGTTCTTC. It encodes CASTPLAGVRDEQFF.

This clone has just a few counts. V and J are TRBV19 and TRBJ1-5; D gene unclear. V gave up 5 bases and J gave up 5 bases, with 13 bases separating them. Germline V gene data show CDR1 as LNHDA and CDR2 as SQIVND (reference sequence). The CDR3 covers 14 residues. CDR3 residues: CASSSRDDYQPQHF. In DNA, the CDR3 is TGTGCCAGTAGTTCCCGTGACGATTATCAGCCCCAGCATTTT.

This chain connects TRBV5-1 to TRBJ1-1; 9 bases are shared with TRBD1. With 2 bases clipped from V and 4 bases from J, the junction kept 6 bases outside the gene matches. The V gene's germline CDR1 is SGHRS and CDR2 YFSETQ. The CDR3 has 15 amino acids. The CDR3 is CASSLPGQGSTEAFF. The CDR3 DNA sequence: TGCGCCAGCAGCTTACCGGGACAGGGAAGCACTGAAGCTTTCTTT.

The V and J genes are TRBV5-1 and TRBJ2-3; 11 nucleotides align to TRBD2. CDR3 length: 15 residues. With 4 bases clipped from V and 2 bases from J, the junction kept 3 bases outside the gene matches. CDR1 and CDR2 (germline): SGHRS, YFSETQ. This CDR3 reads CASSETSGNTDTQYF. The CDR3 nucleotides read TGCGCCAGCAGCGAGACTAGCGGGAACACAGATACGCAGTATTTT.

The table lists this clone with a few counts. The genes are TRBV18 and TRBJ1-5; 7 nucleotides match TRBD1. The CDR3 covers 14 residues. Germline-derived CDR1 and CDR2 are KGHSH and LQKENI. The ends lost 1 base at V and 8 bases at J; junction bases unmatched: 5. Here the CDR3 reads CASSPRSGGEPQHF. The CDR3 nucleotides read TGTGCCAGCTCACCACGGTCAGGGGGGGAGCCCCAGCATTTT. Full variable domain (rest looked up from reference TRBV18 and TRBJ1-5): NAGVMQNPRHLVRRRGQEARLRCSPMKGHSHVYWYRQLPEEGLKFMVYLQKENIIDESGMPKERFSAEFPKEGPSILRIQQVVRGDSAAYFCASSPRSGGEPQHFGDGTRLSIL.

V gene TRBV11-2 combines with J gene TRBJ2-7; 11 bases align to TRBD2. The CDR3 is 18 residues long. Germline loops: CDR1 SGHAT, CDR2 FQNNGV. Trimming took 5 bases from V and 6 from J; bases not matched to a gene: 18. CDR3 DNA sequence: TGTGCCAGCAGCCCCGGATGGGGAATTAGCGGGGGGGCCGCCGAGCAGTACTTC. Amino acid sequence: CASSPGWGISGGAAEQYF.

The chain couples TRBV28 to TRBJ2-7; a weak D match, TRBD2 (6 bases). V dropped 10 bases and J dropped 2 bases, with 12 bases sitting between them. CDR1 is MDHEN, CDR2 SYDVKM, per germline. CDR3 length: 12 residues. The CDR3 sequence is CATMGGPYEQYF. The CDR3 nucleotides are TGTGCCACTATGGGAGGACCCTACGAGCAGTACTTC.

The chain recombines TRBV9 with TRBJ2-6; D remains ambiguous. The V end was cut by 0 bases, the J end by 4 bases, with 5 bases between. The CDR3 extends over 14 amino acids. The V gene's germline CDR1 is SGDLS and CDR2 YYNGEE. The chain's CDR3 is CASSVGSGANVLTF. CDR3 DNA: TGTGCCAGCAGCGTAGGGTCCGGGGCCAACGTCCTGACTTTC.

The chain recombines TRBV7-9 with TRBJ2-3; 8 positions agree with TRBD1. J gave up 5 bases and V 3 bases, and 1 base lay outside the gene matches. The CDR3 sequence is 13 residues long. The germline CDR1 and CDR2 sequences are SEHNR and FQNEAQ (reference sequence). In nucleotides, the CDR3 is TGTGCCAGCAGCTTGGACAGGGAAGATACGCAGTATTTT. Its protein product is CASSLDREDTQYF.

This clone occurred a few times. The chain links TRBV16 to TRBJ2-2, with D unclear. The CDR3 has 12 amino acids. Trimming pared 2 bases from V and 3 bases from J, leaving 1 base between. From germline, CDR1 is KGHSY and CDR2 FQNENV. In nucleotides, the CDR3 is TGTGCCAGCAGCCAAGACACCGGGGAGCTGTTTTTT. Protein: CASSQDTGELFF.

The genes are TRBV5-1 and TRBJ1-5; tentative D call: TRBD1 (5 bases). The germline CDR1 and CDR2 sequences are SGHRS and YFSETQ. V was shortened by 3 bases and J by 4 bases, with 14 bases between the two germline ends. This CDR3 contains 15 residues. DNA for the CDR3: TGCGCCAGCAGCTCGGAGGGACTGAGTAATCAGCCCCAGCATTTT. This encodes CASSSEGLSNQPQHF.

This rearrangement joins TRBV11-2 to TRBJ2-5; D perhaps matches TRBD1 (6 bases). The CDR3 sequence is 13 residues long. With 5 bases removed from V and 4 bases from J, the gap between germline ends came to 11 bases. In germline, CDR1 is SGHAT, CDR2 FQNNGV. The CDR3 protein is CASSPSDRETQYF. CDR3 nucleotides: TGTGCCAGCAGCCCCTCGGACAGAGAGACCCAGTACTTC.

This sequence joins TRBV7-2 and TRBJ1-1; possibly TRBD1 for D (5 bases). The CDR3 has 13 amino acids. V lost 5 bases and J 0 bases, leaving 7 bases between the germline ends. The germline V gene has CDR1 SGHTA and CDR2 FQGNSA. CDR3 in amino acids: CASSQTVNTEAFF. For the CDR3, the DNA is TGTGCCAGCAGCCAGACAGTGAACACTGAAGCTTTCTTT.

The chain combines TRBV6-6 with TRBJ2-7, with TRBD1 matching 10 bases. There are 14 residues in the CDR3. The junction had 6 bases not matched to a gene; V was cut back by 4 bases and J by 6 bases. The germline CDR1 and CDR2 sequences are MNHNY and SVGAGI (reference sequence). CDR3 loop: CASSLGQGLGEQYF. CDR3 bases: TGTGCCAGCAGTTTGGGACAGGGGTTAGGCGAGCAGTACTTC.

The chain recombines TRBV9 with TRBJ1-3; the D is unclear. CDR3 length: 14 amino acids. The germline CDR1 and CDR2 sequences are SGDLS and YYNGEE. The ends were cut back, 4 bases at V and 1 base at J, with 9 bases in the middle. DNA of the CDR3: TGTGCCAGCAGCTTCGACATTTCTGGAAACACCATATATTTT. Translation gives CASSFDISGNTIYF.

The chain links TRBV18 to TRBJ2-1; D is uncertain. Germline V gene sequence: CDR1 KGHSH, CDR2 LQKENI. The CDR3 has 15 residues. V gave up 3 bases and J gave up 2 bases, with 11 bases separating them. CDR3 loop: CASSPELLPYNEQFF. CDR3 nucleotides: TGTGCCAGCTCACCCGAACTTCTTCCCTACAATGAGCAGTTCTTC.

The chain joins TRBV2 to TRBJ2-3; D gene uncertain. Germline V gene lookup returns CDR1 SNHLY and CDR2 FYNNEI. V was cut by 2 bases and J by 4 bases, with 4 bases left in between. The CDR3 runs to 12 residues. The CDR3: CASSESPDTQYF. The CDR3 DNA is TGTGCCAGCAGTGAATCCCCAGATACGCAGTATTTT.

The genes are TRBV21-1 and TRBJ2-5; the tabulated D call, TRBD2, remains unverified against the DNA. TRBV21-1 is an annotated pseudogene. The CDR3 is 11 amino acids. CDR3 protein: CASRRWETQYF. As DNA, the CDR3 is TGTGCCAGTCGGAGGTGGGAGACCCAGTACTTC.

The genes are TRBV5-1 and TRBJ1-4, with D possibly TRBD1 on 6 matching bases. The CDR3 covers 13 residues. Trimming stripped 2 bases from V and 6 bases from J, with 8 bases between. In germline, CDR1 is SGHRS, CDR2 YFSETQ. The CDR3 reads CASSLQGYEKLFF. CDR3 nucleotides: TGCGCCAGCAGCTTACAGGGTTATGAAAAACTGTTTTTT.